This TCR beta chain was sequenced in a study of neurological immune-mediated disorders. From 2 million PBMCs stored at -80 C, the unsorted libraries were generated. The authors produced cDNA by 5'RACE using 10-nucleotide random UMIs. MiXCR was run by TCRdb on the 5' RACE reads, yielding one entry per CDR3 protein. The sample has some 61,000 distinct CDR3 sequences; 3.9% are singletons. This clonotype was observed many times. J was trimmed by 0 bases and V by 1 base; bases with no gene match: 3. The V gene's germline CDR1 is MGHRA and CDR2 YSYEKL. The CDR3 is 17 residues long. This TCR came from a man aged 25 to 45 with multiple sclerosis. Sequenced sample: PBMCs. The chain uses TRBV4-1 and TRBJ2-5; TRBD2 matches 12 bases. The CDR3 reads CASSQARLAGDQETQYF. The CDR3 DNA sequence: TGCGCCAGCAGCCAAGCTAGACTAGCGGGGGACCAAGAGACCCAGTACTTC.